The source of this T cell receptor (beta chain) is a study of blood T cell repertoires in COVID-19. About the study: There were acute and convalescent COVID-19 samples, and they came from the United States, Italy and Spain. The analysed material was cDNA or gDNA that came from T cells, B-cell-depleted T cells, or PBMCs.

Unmatched junction bases numbered 1, after V lost 3 bases and J lost 4 bases. Germline CDR1 reads SEHNR; CDR2 reads FQNEAQ (reference sequence). This CDR3 is built from 14 residues. Enrolled during active infection, Seattle patients were then followed longitudinally. Per the original data handling: Amplification from reference gene primers served as the basis for estimated nucleated cell counts. Clones were read by immunoSEQ multiplex PCR, and TCRdb kept only the in-frame ones, dropping some. The V and J calls and clone size were taken over from that table, and D and trimming were inferred from the DNA. The table records 150,000 to 200,000 clones, roughly 77% of them present only once.

This clonotype originated in a woman of 80 years or more with COVID-19, enrolled during active disease. This chain uses TRBV7-9 with TRBJ2-3, with 10 bases that match TRBD1. Material for sequencing was peripheral blood. The CDR3 DNA reads as TGTGCCAGCAGCTTGGACAGGGGGGCAGATACGCAGTATTTT. Translation gives CASSLDRGADTQYF.